The next 14 T cell receptor beta chains were all read from a single sample in a study of blood T cell repertoires in COVID-19. Profiling relied on immunoSEQ multiplex PCR, and the TCRdb table lists in-frame clones only, not all of them. The sample has about 370,000 clones; 85% to 90% are singletons. Source material: peripheral blood. The source is a man between 18 and 35 years old with active or convalescent COVID-19.

This clone was seen a handful of times. The V and J genes are TRBV5-6 and TRBJ2-3; 7 nucleotides match TRBD2. The V gene's germline CDR1 is SGHDT and CDR2 YYEEEE. V was clipped by 1 base and J by 2 bases; unmatched bases: 7. This CDR3 has 16 residues. In nucleotides, the CDR3 is TGTGCCAGCAGCTTGAATCGCGGGAGACCCACAGATACGCAGTATTTT. Amino acid sequence: CASSLNRGRPTDTQYF.

The V call is TRBV21-1, the J call TRBJ2-3; TRBD2 was called by the table and not checked on the DNA. TRBV21-1 is termed a pseudogene. This CDR3 contains 17 residues. The CDR3 protein is CASTTPLAGISTDTQYF. The CDR3 bases are TGTGCCAGCACGACCCCCCTAGCGGGGATCAGCACAGATACGCAGTATTTT.

This clone appeared once. V is TRBV29-1 and J is TRBJ2-7; the match to TRBD1 covers 8 bases. This CDR3 comprises 15 residues. Germline trimming cut 1 base from V and 6 bases from J; bases unmatched to any gene: 11. CDR1 is SQVTM and CDR2 is ANQGSEA in the germline V gene. The CDR3 region has the DNA TGCAGCGTTGAAGGAATAGACAGGGGAATTGGCGAGCAGTACTTC. Translated: CSVEGIDRGIGEQYF.

The chain is built from TRBV9 and TRBJ1-5; 7 nucleotides agree with TRBD1. The CDR3 contains 15 residues. V was pared by 0 bases and J by 3 bases, with 3 bases of the junction left unmatched. Germline V CDR1 and CDR2: SGDLS, YYNGEE. CDR3 in DNA: TGTGCCAGCAGCGTAGGGACAGGTCCCAATCAGCCCCAGCATTTT. It yields the protein CASSVGTGPNQPQHF.

The rearrangement uses TRBV7-3 and TRBJ1-1, with D hard to call. The germline CDR1 and CDR2 sequences are SGHTA and FQGTGA. The CDR3 sequence is 14 residues long. With 7 bases removed from V and 5 bases from J, the gap between germline ends came to 17 bases. CDR3 region: CASKVRPSGTEAFF. The CDR3 nucleotides are TGTGCCAGCAAAGTCAGGCCGAGCGGGACTGAAGCTTTCTTT. Drawing the rest from reference TRBV7-3 and TRBJ1-1, the complete variable domain is GAGVSQTPSNKVTEKGKYVELRCDPISGHTALYWYRQSLGQGPEFLIYFQGTGAADDSGLPNDRFFAVRPEGSVSTLKIQRTERGDSAVYLCASKVRPSGTEAFFGQGTRLTVV.

The J gene is TRBJ2-7, the V gene TRBV7-9, with 9 positions matching TRBD1. V lost 4 bases, J lost 2 bases, and 0 bases stayed unmatched. CDR1 SEHNR and CDR2 FQNEAQ come from the germline V gene (reference sequence). The CDR3 has 13 residues. CDR3 sequence reads: CASSWDRAYEQYF. DNA for the CDR3: TGTGCCAGCAGCTGGGACAGGGCCTACGAGCAGTACTTC. Full variable domain (rest looked up from reference TRBV7-9 and TRBJ2-7): DTGVSQNPRHKITKRGQNVTFRCDPISEHNRLYWYRQTLGQGPEFLTYFQNEAQLEKSRLLSDRFSAERPKGSFSTLEIQRTEQGDSAMYLCASSWDRAYEQYFGPGTRLTVT.

The rearrangement joins TRBV4-1 to TRBJ1-4; D gene uncertain. Germline assignment: CDR1 MGHRA and CDR2 YSYEKL. Trimming stripped 3 bases from V and 7 bases from J, with 15 bases between. There are 15 residues in the CDR3. CDR3 DNA: TGCGCCAGCAGCCATCCCGGGCCACGGGGTGAAAAACTGTTTTTT. Translated, it gives CASSHPGPRGEKLFF.

This clone has just a few counts. The V gene is TRBV5-5, the J gene TRBJ1-2; 10 nucleotides line up with TRBD1. There are 15 residues in the CDR3. Trimming took 4 bases from V and 5 from J; bases not matched to a gene: 8. Germline-derived CDR1 and CDR2 are SGHKS and YYEKEE (reference sequence). This chain's CDR3 is CASSGQTGGGYGYTF. CDR3 DNA: TGTGCCAGCAGCGGGCAGACAGGGGGCGGTTATGGCTACACCTTC. The variable domain in full, with the rest retrieved from reference TRBV5-5 and TRBJ1-2, is DAGVTQSPTHLIKTRGQQVTLRCSPISGHKSVSWYQQVLGQGPQFIFQYYEKEERGRGNFPDRFSARQFPNYSSELNVNALLLGDSALYLCASSGQTGGGYGYTFGSGTRLTVV.

V is TRBV3-1 (or the pseudogene TRBV3-2) and J is TRBJ2-7, with D possibly being TRBD1 (6 bases). Germline CDR1 reads LGHDT; CDR2 reads YNNKEL (reference sequence). The CDR3 is 13 amino acids. Trimming removed 4 bases from V and 2 bases from J, with 9 bases in between. CDR3 loop: CASSRDTAYEQYF. CDR3 DNA sequence: TGTGCCAGCAGCCGGGACACAGCCTACGAGCAGTACTTC.

The chain links TRBV18 to TRBJ2-3; TRBD1 agrees at 7 bases. The CDR3 is 14 amino acids. The V gene end was trimmed by 6 bases and the J gene end by 8 bases; junction bases not matched to a gene: 11. The germline gives CDR1 KGHSH, CDR2 LQKENI. The CDR3 protein is CASSVDRVVGTQYF. CDR3 nucleotide sequence: TGTGCCAGCTCGGTCGACAGGGTAGTAGGTACGCAGTATTTT.

The rearrangement links TRBV7-2 to TRBJ2-7; tentatively, D is TRBD2 (6 bases). Germline V gene data show CDR1 as SGHTA and CDR2 as FQGNSA. CDR3 length: 16 residues. V lost 0 bases and J 0 bases, leaving 12 bases between the germline ends. DNA of the CDR3: TGTGCCAGCAGCTTAGCCGGGACTTCTAGCTCCTACGAGCAGTACTTC. Amino acids: CASSLAGTSSSYEQYF.

V is TRBV5-6 and J is TRBJ1-1; weak D call: TRBD1 (6 bases). The germline V gene encodes CDR1 SGHDT and CDR2 YYEEEE. This CDR3 contains 16 residues. V dropped 1 base and J dropped 0 bases, with 13 bases sitting between them. The CDR3 DNA reads as TGTGCCAGCAGCTTGTTCAGGGGCGCGGTGAACACTGAAGCTTTCTTT. It codes for CASSLFRGAVNTEAFF.

The V and J genes are TRBV7-9 and TRBJ1-2; the match to TRBD1 covers 10 bases. Germline CDR1 reads SEHNR; CDR2 reads FQNEAQ (reference sequence). V lost 0 bases to trimming and J lost 8 bases; unmatched junction nucleotides: 9. The CDR3 spans 16 residues. The CDR3 DNA reads TGTGCCAGCAGCTTAGCGAAGGGACAGGGGTACCGCGGCTACACCTTC. Its protein is CASSLAKGQGYRGYTF.

This clone was found a few times. The genes are TRBV19 and TRBJ2-1; TRBD2 matches at 7 bases. Trimming at V came to 3 bases and at J to 3 bases, leaving 5 bases not matched to a gene. Germline V gene sequence: CDR1 LNHDA, CDR2 SQIVND (reference sequence). The CDR3 sequence is 15 residues long. This chain's CDR3 is CASSISSGDYNEQFF. The CDR3 nucleotides read TGTGCCAGTAGTATTTCGAGCGGGGACTACAATGAGCAGTTCTTC. The entire variable domain, with the rest obtained from reference TRBV19 and TRBJ2-1, is as follows: DGGITQSPKYLFRKEGQNVTLSCEQNLNHDAMYWYRQDPGQGLRLIYYSQIVNDFQKGDIAEGYSVSREKKESFPLTVTSAQKNPTAFYLCASSISSGDYNEQFFGPGTRLTVL.